This TCR beta chain is drawn from a study of CD8+ T cells in alopecia areata. With respect to this clone: Its antigen remains unknown.

Treatment reported: oral pan-JAK inhibitor, 5-10 mg twice daily. The CDR3 contains 11 residues. From germline, CDR1 is SQVTM and CDR2 ANQGSEA. The germline V and J ends were trimmed by 3 bases and 5 bases, with 7 bases remaining between them. Study-wide findings and caveats: Because one nonresponder was included, the link of baseline CD8+ expansion to response is considered uncertain. In scalp and blood during tofacitinib, many expanded lesional clones persisted. Tofacitinib significantly decreased scalp clonality and expanded CD8+ clones among top 100.

RNA extraction and reverse transcription yielded cDNA as sequencing template. Sequenced by immunoSEQ multiplex PCR; TCRdb stores in-frame clones only, minus some. Of hundreds of thousands of clones in the sample, approximately 72% were seen once. This specimen was CD4+ T cells sorted from blood, taken at week 44, from a patient treated with tofacitinib. This sequence was found in a human donor with alopecia areata. The V and J genes are TRBV29-1 and TRBJ1-2; tentative D call: TRBD1 (5 bases). This CDR3 is CSVDGGYGYTF. The CDR3 DNA follows: TGCAGCGTTGACGGGGGTTATGGCTACACCTTC.